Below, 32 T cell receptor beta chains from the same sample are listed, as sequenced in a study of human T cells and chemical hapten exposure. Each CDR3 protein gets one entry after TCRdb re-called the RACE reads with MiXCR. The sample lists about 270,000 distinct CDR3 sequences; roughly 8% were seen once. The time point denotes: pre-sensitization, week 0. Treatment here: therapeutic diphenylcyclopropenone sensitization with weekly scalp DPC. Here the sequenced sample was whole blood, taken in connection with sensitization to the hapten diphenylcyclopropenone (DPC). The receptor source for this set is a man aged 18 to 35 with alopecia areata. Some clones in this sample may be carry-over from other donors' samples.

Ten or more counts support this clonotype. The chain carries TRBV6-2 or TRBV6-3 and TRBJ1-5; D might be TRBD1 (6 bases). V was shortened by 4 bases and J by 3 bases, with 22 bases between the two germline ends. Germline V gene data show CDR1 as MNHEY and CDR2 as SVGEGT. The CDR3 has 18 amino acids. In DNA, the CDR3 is TGTGCCAGCAGTTTCGTTGAGACAGGCTTCATCTTCAATCAGCCCCAGCATTTT. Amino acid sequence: CASSFVETGFIFNQPQHF.

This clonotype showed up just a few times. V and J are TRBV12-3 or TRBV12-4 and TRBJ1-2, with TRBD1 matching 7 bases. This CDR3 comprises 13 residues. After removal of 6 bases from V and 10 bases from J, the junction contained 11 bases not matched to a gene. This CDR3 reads CASRRQGVGDYTF. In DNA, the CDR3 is TGTGCCAGCAGAAGACAGGGTGTTGGCGACTACACCTTC.

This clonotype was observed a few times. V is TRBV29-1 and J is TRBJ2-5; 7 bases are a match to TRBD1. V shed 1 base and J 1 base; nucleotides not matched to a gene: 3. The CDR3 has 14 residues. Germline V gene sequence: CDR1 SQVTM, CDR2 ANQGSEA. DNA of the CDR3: TGCAGCGTTGAAGTCGGGACAGCCCAAGAGACCCAGTACTTC. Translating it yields CSVEVGTAQETQYF.

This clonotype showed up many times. Here the CDR3 DNA reads TGTGCCAGCAGCTTAGCCCGGAGGACGGGAAGAACAGATACGCAGTATTTT. Translated, it gives CASSLARRTGRTDTQYF. The chain uses TRBV11-1 and TRBJ2-3; TRBD2 might be the D (5 bases). Germline V lookup: CDR1 SGHAT, CDR2 FQDESV (reference sequence). CDR3 length equals 17 residues. V lost 0 bases and J 3 bases, leaving 16 bases between the germline ends.

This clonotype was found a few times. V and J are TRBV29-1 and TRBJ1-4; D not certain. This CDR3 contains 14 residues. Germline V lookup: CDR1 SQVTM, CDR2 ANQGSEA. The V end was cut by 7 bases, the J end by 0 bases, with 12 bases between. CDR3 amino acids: CSAAPGATNEKLFF. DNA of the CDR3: TGCAGCGCTGCCCCGGGCGCAACTAATGAAAAACTGTTTTTT. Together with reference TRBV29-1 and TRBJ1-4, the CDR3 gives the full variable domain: SAVISQKPSRDICQRGTSLTIQCQVDSQVTMMFWYRQQPGQSLTLIATANQGSEATYESGFVIDKFPISRPNLTFSTLTVSNMSPEDSSIYLCSAAPGATNEKLFFGSGTQLSVL.

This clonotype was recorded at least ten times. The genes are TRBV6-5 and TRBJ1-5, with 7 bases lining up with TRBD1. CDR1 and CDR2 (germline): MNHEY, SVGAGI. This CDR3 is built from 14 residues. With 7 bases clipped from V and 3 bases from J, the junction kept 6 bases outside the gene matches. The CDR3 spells CASKYRGYNQPQHF. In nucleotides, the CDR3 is TGTGCCAGCAAATACAGGGGTTACAATCAGCCCCAGCATTTT.

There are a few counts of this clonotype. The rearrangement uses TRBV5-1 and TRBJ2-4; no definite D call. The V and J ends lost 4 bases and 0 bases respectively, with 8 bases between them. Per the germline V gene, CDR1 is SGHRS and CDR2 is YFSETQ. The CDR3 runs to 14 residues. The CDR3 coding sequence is TGCGCCAGCAGCGTCCGGCTAGCCAAAAACATTCAGTACTTC. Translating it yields CASSVRLAKNIQYF.

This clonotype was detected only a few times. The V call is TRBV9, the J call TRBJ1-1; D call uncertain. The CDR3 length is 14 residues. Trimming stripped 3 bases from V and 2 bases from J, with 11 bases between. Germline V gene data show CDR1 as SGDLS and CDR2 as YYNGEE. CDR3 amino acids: CASSAGPVNTEAFF. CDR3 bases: TGTGCCAGCAGCGCAGGACCGGTCAACACTGAAGCTTTCTTT.

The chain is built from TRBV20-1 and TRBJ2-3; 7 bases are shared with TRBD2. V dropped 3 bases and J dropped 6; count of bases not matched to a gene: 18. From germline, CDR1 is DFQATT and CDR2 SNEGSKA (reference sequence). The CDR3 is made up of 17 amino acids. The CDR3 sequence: CSASKQSLAELGDTQYF. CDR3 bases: TGCAGTGCTAGCAAACAGAGTCTAGCGGAACTTGGGGATACGCAGTATTTT.

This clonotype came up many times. CDR3 sequence reads: CASSGRIITTPLAAKNIQYF. In nucleotides, the CDR3 is TGTGCCAGCAGTGGGCGTATTATCACAACACCTTTGGCGGCCAAAAACATTCAGTACTTC. J is TRBJ2-4 and V is TRBV28; D ambiguous. V was pared by 5 bases and J by 1 base, with 27 bases between. This CDR3 spans 20 amino acids. Germline assignment: CDR1 MDHEN and CDR2 SYDVKM.

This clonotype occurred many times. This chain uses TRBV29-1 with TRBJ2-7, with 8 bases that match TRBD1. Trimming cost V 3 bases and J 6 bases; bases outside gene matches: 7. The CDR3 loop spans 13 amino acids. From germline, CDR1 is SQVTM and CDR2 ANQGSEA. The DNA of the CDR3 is TGCAGCGTTGAGACAGGGGCGTTTTCCGAGCAGTACTTC. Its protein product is CSVETGAFSEQYF.

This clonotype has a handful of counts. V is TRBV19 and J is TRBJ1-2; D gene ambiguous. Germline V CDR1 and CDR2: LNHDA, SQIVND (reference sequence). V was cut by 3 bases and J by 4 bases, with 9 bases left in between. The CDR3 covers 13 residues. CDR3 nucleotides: TGTGCCAGTAGTATTGGAGGGTTCTATGGCTACACCTTC. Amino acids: CASSIGGFYGYTF. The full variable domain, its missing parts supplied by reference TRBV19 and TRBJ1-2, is DGGITQSPKYLFRKEGQNVTLSCEQNLNHDAMYWYRQDPGQGLRLIYYSQIVNDFQKGDIAEGYSVSREKKESFPLTVTSAQKNPTAFYLCASSIGGFYGYTFGSGTRLTVV.

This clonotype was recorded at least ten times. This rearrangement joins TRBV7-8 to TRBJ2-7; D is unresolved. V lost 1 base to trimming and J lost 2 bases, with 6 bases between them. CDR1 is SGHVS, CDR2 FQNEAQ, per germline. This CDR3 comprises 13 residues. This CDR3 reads CASSLGTPYEQYF. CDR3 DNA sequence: TGTGCCAGCAGCTTAGGAACCCCCTACGAGCAGTACTTC.

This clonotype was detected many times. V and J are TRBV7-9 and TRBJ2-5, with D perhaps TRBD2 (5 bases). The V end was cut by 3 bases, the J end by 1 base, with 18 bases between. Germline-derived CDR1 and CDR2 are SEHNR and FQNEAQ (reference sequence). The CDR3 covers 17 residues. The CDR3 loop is CASSLEVGVRSQETQYF. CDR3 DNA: TGTGCCAGCAGCTTGGAGGTGGGAGTACGGAGCCAAGAGACCCAGTACTTC.

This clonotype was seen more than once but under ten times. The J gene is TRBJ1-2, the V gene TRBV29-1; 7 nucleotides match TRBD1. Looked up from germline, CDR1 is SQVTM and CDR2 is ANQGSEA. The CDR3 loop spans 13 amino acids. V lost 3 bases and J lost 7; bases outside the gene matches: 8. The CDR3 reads CSVEKDRAAGYTF. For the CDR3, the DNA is TGCAGCGTTGAGAAAGACAGGGCTGCTGGCTACACCTTC.

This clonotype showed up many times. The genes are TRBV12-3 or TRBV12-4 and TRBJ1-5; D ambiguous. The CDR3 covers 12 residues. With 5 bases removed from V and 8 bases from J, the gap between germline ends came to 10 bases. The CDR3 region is CASSESLEPQHF. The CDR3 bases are TGTGCCAGCAGTGAAAGTCTGGAGCCCCAGCATTTT.

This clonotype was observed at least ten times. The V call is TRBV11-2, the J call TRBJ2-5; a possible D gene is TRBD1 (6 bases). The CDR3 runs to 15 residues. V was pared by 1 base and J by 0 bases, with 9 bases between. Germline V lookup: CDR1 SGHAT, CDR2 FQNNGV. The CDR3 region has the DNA TGTGCCAGCAGCTTAGGGCAGGGGTACCAAGAGACCCAGTACTTC. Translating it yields CASSLGQGYQETQYF.

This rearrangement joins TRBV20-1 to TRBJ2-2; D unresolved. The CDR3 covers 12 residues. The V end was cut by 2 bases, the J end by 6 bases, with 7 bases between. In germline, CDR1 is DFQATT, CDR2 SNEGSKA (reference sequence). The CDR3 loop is CSARLESGELFF. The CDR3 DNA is TGCAGTGCTAGACTGGAATCCGGGGAGCTGTTTTTT.

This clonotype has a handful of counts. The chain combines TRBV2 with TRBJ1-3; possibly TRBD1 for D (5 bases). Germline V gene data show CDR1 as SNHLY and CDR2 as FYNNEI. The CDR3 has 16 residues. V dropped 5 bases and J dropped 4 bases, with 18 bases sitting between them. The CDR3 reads CASSNNRQFLGNTIYF. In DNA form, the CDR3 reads TGTGCCAGCAGTAACAACAGGCAATTTCTCGGAAACACCATATATTTT.

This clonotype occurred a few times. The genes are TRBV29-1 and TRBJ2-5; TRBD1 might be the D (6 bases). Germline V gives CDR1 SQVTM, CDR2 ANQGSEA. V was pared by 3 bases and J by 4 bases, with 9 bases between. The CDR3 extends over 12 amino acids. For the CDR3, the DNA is TGCAGCGTTGATTCAGGGGTAGAGACCCAGTACTTC. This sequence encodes CSVDSGVETQYF.

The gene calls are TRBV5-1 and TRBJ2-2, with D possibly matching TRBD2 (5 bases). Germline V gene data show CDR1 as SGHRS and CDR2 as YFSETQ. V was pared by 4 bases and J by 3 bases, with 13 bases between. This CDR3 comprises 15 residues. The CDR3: CASSPLVGDTGELFF. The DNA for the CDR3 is TGCGCCAGCAGCCCTCTAGTCGGGGACACCGGGGAGCTGTTTTTT.

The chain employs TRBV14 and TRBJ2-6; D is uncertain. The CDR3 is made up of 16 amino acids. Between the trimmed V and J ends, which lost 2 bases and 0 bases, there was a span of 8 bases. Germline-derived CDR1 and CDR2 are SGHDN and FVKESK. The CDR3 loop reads CASSQRQTSGANVLTF. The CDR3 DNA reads TGTGCCAGCAGCCAAAGGCAGACCTCTGGGGCCAACGTCCTGACTTTC.

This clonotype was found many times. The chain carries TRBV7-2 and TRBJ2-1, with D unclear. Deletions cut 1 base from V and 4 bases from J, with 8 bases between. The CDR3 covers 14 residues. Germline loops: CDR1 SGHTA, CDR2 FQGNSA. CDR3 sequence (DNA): TGTGCCAGCAGCTTAGACGGGCGGTACAATGAGCAGTTCTTC. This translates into CASSLDGRYNEQFF.

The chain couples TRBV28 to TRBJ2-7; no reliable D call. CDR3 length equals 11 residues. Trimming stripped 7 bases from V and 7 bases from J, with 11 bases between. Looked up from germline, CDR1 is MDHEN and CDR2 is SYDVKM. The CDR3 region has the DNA TGTGCCAGCACCCGGTCCGGGGAGCAGTACTTC. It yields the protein CASTRSGEQYF.

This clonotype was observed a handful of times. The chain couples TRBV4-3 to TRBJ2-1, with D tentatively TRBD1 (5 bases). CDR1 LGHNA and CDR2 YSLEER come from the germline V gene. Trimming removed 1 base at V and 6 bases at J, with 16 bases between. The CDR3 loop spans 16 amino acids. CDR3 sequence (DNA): TGCGCCAGCAGCCAAGCCAAGGCGCTACAGGTCAATGAGCAGTTCTTC. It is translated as CASSQAKALQVNEQFF.

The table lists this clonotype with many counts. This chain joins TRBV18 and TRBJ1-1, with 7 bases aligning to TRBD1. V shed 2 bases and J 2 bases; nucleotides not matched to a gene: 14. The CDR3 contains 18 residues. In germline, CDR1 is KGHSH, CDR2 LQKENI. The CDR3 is CASSPGLHERGPNTEAFF. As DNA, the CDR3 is TGTGCCAGCTCACCAGGTTTACATGAGAGGGGGCCAAACACTGAAGCTTTCTTT.

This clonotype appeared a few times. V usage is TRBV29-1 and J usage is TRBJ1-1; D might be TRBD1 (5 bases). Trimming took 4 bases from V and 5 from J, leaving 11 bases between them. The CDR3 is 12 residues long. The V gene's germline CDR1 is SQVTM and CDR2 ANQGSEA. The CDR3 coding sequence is TGCAGCGTTGCCCAGGGCCGGACTGAAGCTTTCTTT. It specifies CSVAQGRTEAFF.

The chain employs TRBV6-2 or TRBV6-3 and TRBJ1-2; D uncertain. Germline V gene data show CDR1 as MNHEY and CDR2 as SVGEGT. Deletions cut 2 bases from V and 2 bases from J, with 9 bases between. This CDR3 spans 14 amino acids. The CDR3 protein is CASSYNDGNYGYTF. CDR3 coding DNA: TGTGCCAGCAGTTACAATGACGGGAACTATGGCTACACCTTC.

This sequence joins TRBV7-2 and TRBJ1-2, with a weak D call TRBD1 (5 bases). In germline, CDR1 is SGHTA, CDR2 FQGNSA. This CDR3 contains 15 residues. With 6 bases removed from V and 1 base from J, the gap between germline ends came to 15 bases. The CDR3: CASSSRGGDNYGYTF. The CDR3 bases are TGTGCCAGCAGTTCCCGTGGGGGGGATAACTATGGCTACACCTTC.

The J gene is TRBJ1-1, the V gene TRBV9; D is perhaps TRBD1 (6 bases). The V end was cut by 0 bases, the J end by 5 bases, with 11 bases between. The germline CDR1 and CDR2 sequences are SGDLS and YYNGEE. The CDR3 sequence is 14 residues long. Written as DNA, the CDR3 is TGTGCCAGCAGCGTAGAGGGGGTAGGTACTGAAGCTTTCTTT. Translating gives CASSVEGVGTEAFF.

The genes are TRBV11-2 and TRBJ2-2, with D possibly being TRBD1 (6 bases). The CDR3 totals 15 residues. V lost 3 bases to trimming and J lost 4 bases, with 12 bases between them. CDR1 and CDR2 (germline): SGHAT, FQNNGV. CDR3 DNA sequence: TGTGCCAGCAGCTTGGCACAGGGTATCACCGGGGAGCTGTTTTTT. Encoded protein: CASSLAQGITGELFF.

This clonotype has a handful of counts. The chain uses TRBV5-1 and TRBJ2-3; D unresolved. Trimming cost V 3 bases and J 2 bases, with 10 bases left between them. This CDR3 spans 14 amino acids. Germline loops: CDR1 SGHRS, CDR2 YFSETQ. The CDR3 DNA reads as TGCGCCAGCAGCTCTACGGTGATCACAGATACGCAGTATTTT. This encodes CASSSTVITDTQYF. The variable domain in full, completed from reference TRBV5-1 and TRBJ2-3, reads KAGVTQTPRYLIKTRGQQVTLSCSPISGHRSVSWYQQTPGQGLQFLFEYFSETQRNKGNFPGRFSGRQFSNSRSEMNVSTLELGDSALYLCASSSTVITDTQYFGPGTRLTVL.